This T cell receptor (beta chain) was documented in a study of blood T cell repertoires in COVID-19. Study-level background: Italy, Spain and the United States were the sources of the convalescent and acute COVID-19 samples.

Cohorts were determined from participant-reported clinical history. This table comes from immunoSEQ multiplex PCR, and its TCRdb copy is limited to in-frame clones, with some not included. The sample lists 180,000 or so clones; around 80% were seen once. Looked up from germline, CDR1 is SGHDT and CDR2 is YYEEEE. V lost 5 bases and J lost 0, with 15 bases in between. The CDR3 spans 16 residues. The rearrangement uses TRBV5-6 and TRBJ2-1; D gene ambiguous. The TCR sequence derives from a woman aged 55-75 years who had recovered from COVID-19. The specimen was PBMCs or T cells enriched from blood (not recorded which). CDR3 protein: CASSQQYKNSYNEQFF. The CDR3 DNA follows: TGTGCCAGCAGTCAACAATACAAAAACTCCTACAATGAGCAGTTCTTC.